This T cell receptor beta chain was sequenced during a study of shared clonotypes between healthy human individuals. CDR1 and CDR2 from the germline V gene are SGHTA and FQGTGA. The CDR3 runs 16 residues. Trimming shortened V by 5 bases and J by 1 base, and 17 bases separated the two germline ends. Some clones are missing from TCRdb's copy, which holds only in-frame ones; the method was immunoSEQ multiplex PCR. The table lists about 470,000 clones, 79% of them singletons. This clone was seen once. The TCR was taken from a woman aged 40 to 50 in good health. Some clones in this sample may be carry-over from other donors' samples. The source material was PBMCs. The gene calls are TRBV7-3 and TRBJ1-2; the D gene is possibly TRBD1 (5 bases). The CDR3 loop reads CASSPSIGGINYGYTF. DNA for the CDR3: TGTGCCAGCAGCCCTTCGATCGGGGGGATTAACTATGGCTACACCTTC. The complete variable domain, with remaining parts taken from reference TRBV7-3 and TRBJ1-2, reads GAGVSQTPSNKVTEKGKYVELRCDPISGHTALYWYRQSLGQGPEFLIYFQGTGAADDSGLPNDRFFAVRPEGSVSTLKIQRTERGDSAVYLCASSPSIGGINYGYTFGSGTRLTVV.